What follows describes a single TCR beta chain. Its target is not known. This record belongs to a study of T cells expressing NK-cell markers. Study summary: One of eight sequenced donors was HCMV-seronegative; the other seven were seropositive. Study conclusions and caveats: Dominant NKG2C+ clonotypes made up roughly 1.0-7.0% of CD8+ T cells in roughly 6 donors. Similarly, these clonotypes led the CD3+CD56-NKG2C+ fraction as well in a few donors. Whether expanded NKG2C+ T cell clones were HCMV-specific remained unclear.

The germline V gene encodes CDR1 SQVTM and CDR2 ANQGSEA. CDR3 length: 15 amino acids. Following a re-call of the 5' RACE reads, TCRdb has one entry per CDR3 protein and lacks DNA. Recorded for this sample: about 550,000 distinct CDR3 sequences. The chain is built from TRBV29-1 and TRBJ2-7; there is no DNA to check the TCRdb D call of TRBD1. The receptor's source is a man aged 18 to 29 in good health. The specimen sequenced was blood T cells: a sorted CD56 or NKG2C T cell subset, CD4+ or CD8+ T cells, or bulk PBMC T cells (not recorded which). The CDR3 region is CSVVAVDRGAYEQYF.